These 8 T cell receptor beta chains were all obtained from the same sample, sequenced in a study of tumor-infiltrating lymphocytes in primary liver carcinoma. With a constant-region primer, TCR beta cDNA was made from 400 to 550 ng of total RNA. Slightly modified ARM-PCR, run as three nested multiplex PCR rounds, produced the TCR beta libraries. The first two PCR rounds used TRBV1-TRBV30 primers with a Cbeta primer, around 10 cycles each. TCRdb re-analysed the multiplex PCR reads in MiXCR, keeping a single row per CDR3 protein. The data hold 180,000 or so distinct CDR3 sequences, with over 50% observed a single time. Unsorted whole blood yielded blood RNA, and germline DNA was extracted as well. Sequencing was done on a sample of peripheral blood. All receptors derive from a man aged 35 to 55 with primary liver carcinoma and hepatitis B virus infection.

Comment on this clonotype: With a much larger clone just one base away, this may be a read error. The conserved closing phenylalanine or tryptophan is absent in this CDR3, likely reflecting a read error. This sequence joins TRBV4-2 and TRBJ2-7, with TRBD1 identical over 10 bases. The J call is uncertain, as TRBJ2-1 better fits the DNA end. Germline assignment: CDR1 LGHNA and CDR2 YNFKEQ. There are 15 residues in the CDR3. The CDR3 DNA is TGTGCCAGCAGCCCGCGGACAGGGGGGAACAATGAGCAGTTCATC. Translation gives CASSPRTGGNNEQFI.

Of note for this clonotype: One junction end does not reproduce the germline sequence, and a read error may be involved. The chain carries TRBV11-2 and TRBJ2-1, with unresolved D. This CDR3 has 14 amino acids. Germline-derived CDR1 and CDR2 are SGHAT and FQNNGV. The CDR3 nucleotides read TGTGCCAGCAGCTTAGTGCTGGGATTCTATGAGCAGTCCTTC. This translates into CASSLVLGFYEQSF.

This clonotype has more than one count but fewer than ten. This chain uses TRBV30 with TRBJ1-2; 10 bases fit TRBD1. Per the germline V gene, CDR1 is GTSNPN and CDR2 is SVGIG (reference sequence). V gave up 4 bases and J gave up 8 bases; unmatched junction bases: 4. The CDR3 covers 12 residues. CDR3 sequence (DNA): TGTGCCTGGAAGAGGACAGGGGGAGGCTACACCTTC. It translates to CAWKRTGGGYTF.

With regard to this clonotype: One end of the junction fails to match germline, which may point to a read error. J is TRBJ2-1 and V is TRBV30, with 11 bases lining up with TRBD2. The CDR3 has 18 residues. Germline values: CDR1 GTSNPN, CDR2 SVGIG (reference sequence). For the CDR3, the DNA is TGTGCCTGGAGTGTACCTCTCGGACTAGCGGGTACCTACAATAAGCAGTTCTTC. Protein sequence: CAWSVPLGLAGTYNKQFF.

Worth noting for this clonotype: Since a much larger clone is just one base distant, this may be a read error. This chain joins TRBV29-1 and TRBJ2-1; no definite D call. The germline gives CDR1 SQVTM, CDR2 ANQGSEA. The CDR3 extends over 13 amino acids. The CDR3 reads CSVTLRTYSEQFF. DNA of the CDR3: TGCAGCGTTACCTTGAGAACCTACAGTGAGCAGTTCTTC.

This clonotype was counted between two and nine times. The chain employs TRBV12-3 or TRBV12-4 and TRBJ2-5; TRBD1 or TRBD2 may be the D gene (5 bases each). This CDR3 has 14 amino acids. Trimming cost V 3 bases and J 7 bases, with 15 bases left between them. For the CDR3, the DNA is TGTGCCAGCAGTTTCCGGGACGGCCTATTGACCCAGTACTTC. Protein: CASSFRDGLLTQYF.

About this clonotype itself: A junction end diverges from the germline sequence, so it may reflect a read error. This chain's CDR3 is CASSLFKGSSYNSPLHF. For the CDR3, the DNA is TGTGCCAGCAGTCTTTTCAAGGGGAGCTCCTATAATTCGCCCCTCCACTTT. V gene TRBV28 combines with J gene TRBJ1-6; D is perhaps TRBD1 (5 bases). CDR1 MDHEN and CDR2 SYDVKM come from the germline V gene. The CDR3 covers 17 residues.

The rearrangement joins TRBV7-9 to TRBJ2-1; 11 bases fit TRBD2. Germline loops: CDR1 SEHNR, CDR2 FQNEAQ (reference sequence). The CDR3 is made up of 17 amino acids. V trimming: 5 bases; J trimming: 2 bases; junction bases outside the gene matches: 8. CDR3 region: CASSPLAGAGTYNEQFF. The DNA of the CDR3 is TGTGCCAGCAGCCCACTAGCGGGAGCGGGAACCTACAATGAGCAGTTCTTC.